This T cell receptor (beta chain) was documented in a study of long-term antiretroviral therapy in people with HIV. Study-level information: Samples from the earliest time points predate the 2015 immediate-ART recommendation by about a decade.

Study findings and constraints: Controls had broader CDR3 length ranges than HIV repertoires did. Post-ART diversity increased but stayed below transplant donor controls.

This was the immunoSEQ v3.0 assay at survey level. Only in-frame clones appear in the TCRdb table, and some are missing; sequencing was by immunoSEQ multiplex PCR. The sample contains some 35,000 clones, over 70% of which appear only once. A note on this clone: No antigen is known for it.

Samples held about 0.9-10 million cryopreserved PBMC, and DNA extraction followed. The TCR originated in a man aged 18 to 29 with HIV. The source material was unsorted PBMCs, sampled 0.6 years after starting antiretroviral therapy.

CDR3 sequence reads: CASSPRSYEQYF. CDR3 bases: TGTGCCAGCTCTCCTCGCTCCTACGAGCAGTACTTC. The V and J genes are TRBV18 and TRBJ2-7; D is uncertain. The CDR3 loop spans 12 amino acids. With 6 bases removed from V and 0 bases from J, the gap between germline ends came to 6 bases. The germline gives CDR1 KGHSH, CDR2 LQKENI.